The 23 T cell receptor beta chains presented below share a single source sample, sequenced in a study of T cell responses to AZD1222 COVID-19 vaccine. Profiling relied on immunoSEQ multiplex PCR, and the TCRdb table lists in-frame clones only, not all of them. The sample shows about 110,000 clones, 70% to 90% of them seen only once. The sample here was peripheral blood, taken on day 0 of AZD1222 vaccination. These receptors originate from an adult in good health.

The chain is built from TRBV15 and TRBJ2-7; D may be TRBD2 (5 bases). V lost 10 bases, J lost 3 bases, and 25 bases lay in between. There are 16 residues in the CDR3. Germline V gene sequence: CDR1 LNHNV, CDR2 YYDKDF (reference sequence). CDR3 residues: CASSLRQTRTLYEQYF. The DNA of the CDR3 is TGTGCCAGCTCGCTAAGGCAGACGAGGACTCTCTACGAGCAGTACTTC. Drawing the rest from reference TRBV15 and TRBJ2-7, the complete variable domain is DAMVIQNPRYQVTQFGKPVTLSCSQTLNHNVMYWYQQKSSQAPKLLFHYYDKDFNNEADTPDNFQSRRPNTSFCFLDIRSPGLGDTAMYLCASSLRQTRTLYEQYFGPGTRLTVT.

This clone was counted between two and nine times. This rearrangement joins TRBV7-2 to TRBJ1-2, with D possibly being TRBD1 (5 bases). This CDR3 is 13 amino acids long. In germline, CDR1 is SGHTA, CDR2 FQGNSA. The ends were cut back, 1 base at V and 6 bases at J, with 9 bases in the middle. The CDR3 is CASSLGQIHGYTF. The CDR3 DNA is TGTGCCAGCAGCTTAGGACAGATCCATGGCTACACCTTC.

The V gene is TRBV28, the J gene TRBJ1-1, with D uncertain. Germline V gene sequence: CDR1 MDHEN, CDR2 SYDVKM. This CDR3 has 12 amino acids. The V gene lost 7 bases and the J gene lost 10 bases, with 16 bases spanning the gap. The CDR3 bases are TGTGCCAGCACTTCAAGTGCCGCCGGAGCTTTCTTT. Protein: CASTSSAAGAFF.

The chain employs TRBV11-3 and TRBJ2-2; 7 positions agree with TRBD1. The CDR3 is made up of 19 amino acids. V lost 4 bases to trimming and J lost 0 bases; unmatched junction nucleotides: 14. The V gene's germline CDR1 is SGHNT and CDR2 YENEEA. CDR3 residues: CASSSPLIGTAPNTGELFF. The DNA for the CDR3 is TGTGCCAGCAGCTCTCCGCTGATAGGGACAGCCCCGAACACCGGGGAGCTGTTTTTT. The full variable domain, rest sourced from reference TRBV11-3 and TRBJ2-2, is EAGVVQSPRYKIIEKKQPVAFWCNPISGHNTLYWYLQNLGQGPELLIRYENEEAVDDSQLPKDRFSAERLKGVDSTLKIQPAELGDSAVYLCASSSPLIGTAPNTGELFFGEGSRLTVL.

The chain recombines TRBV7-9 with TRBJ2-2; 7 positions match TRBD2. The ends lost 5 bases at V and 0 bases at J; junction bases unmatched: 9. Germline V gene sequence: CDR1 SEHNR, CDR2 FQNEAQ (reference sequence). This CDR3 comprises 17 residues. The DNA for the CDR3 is TGTGCCAGCAGCACCCGTTCCGGGACTACGAACACCGGGGAGCTGTTTTTT. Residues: CASSTRSGTTNTGELFF.

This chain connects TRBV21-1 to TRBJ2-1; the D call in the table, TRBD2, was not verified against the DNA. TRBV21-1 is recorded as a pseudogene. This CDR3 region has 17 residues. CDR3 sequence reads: CASTSTGTSGTYNEQFF. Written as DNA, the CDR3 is TGTGCCAGCACTTCGACCGGGACTAGCGGAACCTACAATGAGCAGTTCTTC.

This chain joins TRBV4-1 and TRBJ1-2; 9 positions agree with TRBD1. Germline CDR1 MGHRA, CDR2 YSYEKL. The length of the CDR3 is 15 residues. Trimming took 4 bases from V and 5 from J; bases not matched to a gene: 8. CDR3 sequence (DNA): TGCGCCAGCAGCCCTATTATGGGACAGGGTTATGGCTACACCTTC. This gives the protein CASSPIMGQGYGYTF.

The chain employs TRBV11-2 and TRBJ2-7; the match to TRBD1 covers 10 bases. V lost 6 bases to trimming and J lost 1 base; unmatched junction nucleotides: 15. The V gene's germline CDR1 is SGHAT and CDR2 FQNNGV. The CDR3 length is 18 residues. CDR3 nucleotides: TGTGCCAGCAGTAACCTGGGACAGGGGAGGGGGAATTCCTACGAGCAGTACTTC. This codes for CASSNLGQGRGNSYEQYF.

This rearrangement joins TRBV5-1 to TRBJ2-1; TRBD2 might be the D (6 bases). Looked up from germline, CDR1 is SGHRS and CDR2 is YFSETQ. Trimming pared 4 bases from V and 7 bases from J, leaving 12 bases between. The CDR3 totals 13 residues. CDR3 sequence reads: CASSIGGGNEQFF. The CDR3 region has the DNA TGCGCCAGCAGCATCGGGGGTGGGAATGAGCAGTTCTTC.

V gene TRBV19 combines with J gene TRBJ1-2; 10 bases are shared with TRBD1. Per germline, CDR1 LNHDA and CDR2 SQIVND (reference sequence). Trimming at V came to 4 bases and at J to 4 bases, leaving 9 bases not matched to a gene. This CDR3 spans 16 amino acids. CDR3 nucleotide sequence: TGTGCCAGTAGTACCTCCGGGACAGGGGCTCCCTATGGCTACACCTTC. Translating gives CASSTSGTGAPYGYTF.

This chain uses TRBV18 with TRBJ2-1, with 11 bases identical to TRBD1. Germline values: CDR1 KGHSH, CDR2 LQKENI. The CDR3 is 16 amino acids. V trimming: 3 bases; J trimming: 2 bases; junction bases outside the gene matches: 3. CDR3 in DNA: TGTGCCAGCTCACCGCCGGGACAGGGGGCCTACAATGAGCAGTTCTTC. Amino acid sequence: CASSPPGQGAYNEQFF.

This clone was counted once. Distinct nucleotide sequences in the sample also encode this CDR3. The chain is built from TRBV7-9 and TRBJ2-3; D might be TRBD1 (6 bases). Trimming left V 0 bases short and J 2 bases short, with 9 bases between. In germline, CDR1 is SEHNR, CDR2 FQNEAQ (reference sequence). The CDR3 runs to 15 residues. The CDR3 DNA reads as TGTGCCAGCAGCTTAGCTGGGGGCACCACAGATACGCAGTATTTT. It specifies CASSLAGGTTDTQYF.

This CDR3 is CAIRGLQGAPNYGYTF. The CDR3 DNA is TGTGCCATCCGGGGTCTACAGGGGGCCCCTAACTATGGCTACACCTTC. The chain uses TRBV10-3 and TRBJ1-2, with 9 positions matching TRBD1. The CDR3 loop spans 16 amino acids. Germline loops: CDR1 ENHRY, CDR2 SYGVKD. The J segment lost 0 bases and the V segment lost 8 bases, leaving 10 bases of the junction unmatched.

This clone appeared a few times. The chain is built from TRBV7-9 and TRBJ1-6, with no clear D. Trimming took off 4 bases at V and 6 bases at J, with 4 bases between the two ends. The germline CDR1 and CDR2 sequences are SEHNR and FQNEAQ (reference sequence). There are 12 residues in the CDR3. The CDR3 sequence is CASSYSNSPLHF. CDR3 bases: TGTGCCAGCAGCTACAGTAATTCACCCCTCCACTTT.

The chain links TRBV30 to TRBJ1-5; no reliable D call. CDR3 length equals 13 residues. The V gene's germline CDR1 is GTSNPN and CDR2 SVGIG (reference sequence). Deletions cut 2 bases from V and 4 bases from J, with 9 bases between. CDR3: CAWSHGDNQPQHF. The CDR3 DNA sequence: TGTGCCTGGAGTCATGGGGATAATCAGCCCCAGCATTTT. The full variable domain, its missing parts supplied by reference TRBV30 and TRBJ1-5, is SQTIHQWPATLVQPVGSPLSLECTVEGTSNPNLYWYRQAAGRGLQLLFYSVGIGQISSEVPQNLSASRPQDRQFILSSKKLLLSDSGFYLCAWSHGDNQPQHFGDGTRLSIL.

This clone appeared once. CDR3 in DNA: TGTGCCAGCAGCTTAGGTCTCGGAGGTGAGCAGTACTTC. Translating gives CASSLGLGGEQYF. The chain recombines TRBV7-8 with TRBJ2-7; a weak D match, TRBD2 (5 bases). CDR3 size: 13 residues. The germline CDR1 and CDR2 sequences are SGHVS and FQNEAQ. The germline V and J ends were trimmed by 1 base and 7 bases, with 11 bases remaining between them.

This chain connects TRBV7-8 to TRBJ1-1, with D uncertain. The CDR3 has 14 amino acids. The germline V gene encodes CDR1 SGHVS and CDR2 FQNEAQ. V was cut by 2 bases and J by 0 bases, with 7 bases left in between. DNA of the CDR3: TGTGCCAGCAGCTTACAGCTTATGAACACTGAAGCTTTCTTT. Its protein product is CASSLQLMNTEAFF.

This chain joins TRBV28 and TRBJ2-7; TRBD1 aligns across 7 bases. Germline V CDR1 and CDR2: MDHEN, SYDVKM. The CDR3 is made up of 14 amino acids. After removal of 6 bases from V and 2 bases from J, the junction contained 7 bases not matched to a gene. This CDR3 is CASRLPGQTYEQYF. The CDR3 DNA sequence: TGTGCCAGCAGGCTACCGGGACAGACCTACGAGCAGTACTTC.

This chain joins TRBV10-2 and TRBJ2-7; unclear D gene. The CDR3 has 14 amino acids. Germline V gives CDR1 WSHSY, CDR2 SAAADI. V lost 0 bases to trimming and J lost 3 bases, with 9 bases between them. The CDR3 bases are TGCGCCAGCAGTGAGTCCGGCGGCGTCTACGAGCAGTACTTC. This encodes CASSESGGVYEQYF.

Here the CDR3 DNA reads TGTGCCAGCAGCTTAAGAGGGGAAGAGACCCAGTACTTC. This sequence encodes CASSLRGEETQYF. V usage is TRBV11-2 and J usage is TRBJ2-5, with D tentatively TRBD1 or TRBD2 (5 bases each). Germline CDR1 and CDR2: SGHAT and FQNNGV. CDR3 length: 13 amino acids. V dropped 2 bases and J dropped 3 bases, with 7 bases sitting between them.

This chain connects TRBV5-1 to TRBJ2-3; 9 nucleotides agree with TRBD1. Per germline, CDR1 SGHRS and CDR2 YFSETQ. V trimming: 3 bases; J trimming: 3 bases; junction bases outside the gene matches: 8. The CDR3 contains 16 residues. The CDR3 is CASSWSGTGRTDTQYF. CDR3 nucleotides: TGCGCCAGCAGCTGGTCCGGGACAGGGCGGACAGATACGCAGTATTTT.

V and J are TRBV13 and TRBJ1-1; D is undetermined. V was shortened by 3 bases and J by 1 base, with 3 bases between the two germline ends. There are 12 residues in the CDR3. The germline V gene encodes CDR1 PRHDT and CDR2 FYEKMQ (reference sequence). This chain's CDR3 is CASSFGNTEAFF. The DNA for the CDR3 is TGTGCCAGCAGCTTTGGGAACACTGAAGCTTTCTTT.

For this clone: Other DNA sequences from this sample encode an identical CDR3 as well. DNA for the CDR3: TGTGCCAGCAGCGTAGGACTAGCGGGAAGAACCGGGGAGCTGTTTTTT. It is translated as CASSVGLAGRTGELFF. V usage is TRBV9 and J usage is TRBJ2-2; 11 bases fit TRBD2. From germline, CDR1 is SGDLS and CDR2 YYNGEE. J was trimmed by 5 bases and V by 0 bases; bases with no gene match: 3. CDR3 length equals 16 residues.